This entry describes one TCR beta chain. Its antigen remains unidentified. The read ends 3 residues before the CDR3 terminus; that terminus is restored from the germline J gene. According to the germline V gene, CDR1 reads SGHTA and CDR2 reads FQGTGA. Measured from the cysteine to the phenylalanine, the CDR3 is 17 residues long. Of the CDR3's DNA, 42 bases were read; they are in frame from base 1. V gives up 5 bases and J gives up 4 bases, and the segment between their germline ends measures 22 bases. Every participant had a single incident cervical HPV16 infection, and women with prevalent HPV16 infections were excluded. Cervical HPV DNA was detected with MY09/MY11 PCR, and genotyping was done with dot-blot hybridization. About 15 mL of heparinized blood were centrifuged, and the buffy coat was split into aliquots, frozen at -30 degrees C, and then kept at -80 degrees C. Genomic DNA was extracted from buffy coat specimens using QIAGEN kits.

This specimen belongs to a study of T cells in women clearing cervical HPV infection (dated by TCRdb to the late 2010s). General notes on the study: The cases were 20 to 30 women with histologically confirmed HPV16-related CIN3 or worse, and 2 of those women had invasive cancers. Cases were matched to controls by age within five years and by the year the sample was collected. For cases, the median interval between lesion detection and blood sampling was about 160 days, with an interquartile range of roughly 85 to 220 days. Quality controls consisted of five blinded duplicates per group, for a total of roughly 60 samples made up of approximately 50 participants and about ten replicates. In the parent cohort, 9,000 to 11,000 women aged 18 or older were enrolled in Guanacaste, Costa Rica, during about 1993 to 1994 and were followed for 6 to 7 years. A median age of approximately 30 years was observed in cases versus approximately 40 in controls, and no significant differences in baseline characteristics were found. The controls were around 26 women whose single incident HPV16 infection cleared within 12 months with no development of precancer or cancer. Since HLA typing was available for only a few women, HLA type could not be ruled out as a confounder. The exploratory proof-of-principle case-control study was nested within the Guanacaste HPV Natural History Study in Costa Rica and compared TCR repertoires across cervical HPV16 outcomes. Case blood was taken at the visit when the lesion was first identified, whereas control blood was taken when infection was no longer detected. Findings and caveats that apply to the study as a whole: Whether associations preceded infection or resulted from infection could not be shown with the cross-sectional design, and effector/memory subsets and HPV-specific T cells were not isolated. Lower TRBV6-7 relative abundance was observed in cases than in controls (approximately 0.1% versus 0.16%; Bonferroni P = 0.0008). Across sequencing depths, CIN3+ cases showed significantly higher TCR repertoire richness than controls, but evenness did not differ between the groups. Random forest classifiers that combined richness and V gene abundances separated cases from controls with an estimated AUC of approximately 0.78. Because the number of T cells per sample was unknown, the richness differences could reflect varying T-cell content rather than repertoire biology.

TCR beta CDR3 regions were amplified by multiplex PCR using the immunoSEQ assay from an average of 1200 ng genomic DNA per sample. The assay corrected primer bias using a complete synthetic TCR repertoire to establish an amplification baseline. The amplicons were sequenced on the Illumina platform. Under the source paper's analysis protocol: Sequence errors were corrected by clustering with frequency ratios and a modified nearest-neighbor algorithm, and the sequences were then analyzed in the immunoSEQ Analyzer using IMGT gene definitions. At each rarefaction depth, TCR richness and evenness were averaged across 20 rarefaction repeats, and any sample with fewer sequences than the depth was left out. V, D and J gene relative abundances were compared between groups with Wilcoxon rank sum tests, applying FDR correction. For the blinded duplicates, the intraclass correlation was over 95% for TCR richness and averaged 76.4% across roughly 65 gene segments. TCRdb obtained this table from immuneACCESS and retained in-frame rearrangements with V and J assigned. These tables miss some clones; where compared with another copy, unresolved V genes account for less than half of the shortfall, and the remainder is unexplained. V and J calls and clone size are those listed in that table; D and trimming were worked out from the DNA. This sample's listing comprises some 16,000 clones. The ten largest make up about 11% of the sample.

The clonotype originates from a woman between 18 and 69 years old with a cervical HPV16 infection that either progressed to CIN3+ or cleared (not recorded which). Here the chain combines TRBV7-3 and TRBJ2-3; a weak D assignment points to TRBD1 (6 bases agree). Sequencing used blood buffy coat. The CDR3 bases that were read are TGTGCCAGCAGCCTCCTCCCCCAGGGGCATGGAGCAGATACG. It translates as CASSLLPQGHGADT. The CDR3 in its entirety is CASSLLPQGHGADTQYF.